A single sample is the source of the 9 T cell receptor beta chains below, sequenced in a study of shared clonotypes between healthy human individuals. Method: immunoSEQ multiplex PCR; TCRdb's copy keeps in-frame clones and lacks some. The table lists more than 2,000,000 clones, around nine tenths of them singletons. Material for sequencing was naive CD4+ T cells sorted from blood. Subset denoted: CD45RA+ positively selected. All receptors come from a man younger than 30 in good health.

This clone has just a few counts. The chain links TRBV19 to TRBJ1-5; 7 nucleotides agree with TRBD1. This CDR3 spans 15 amino acids. CDR1 is LNHDA and CDR2 is SQIVND in the germline V gene (reference sequence). V dropped 5 bases and J dropped 6; count of bases not matched to a gene: 10. The CDR3 sequence is CASSPLDRIGQPQHF. The CDR3 DNA reads as TGTGCCAGTAGTCCCTTGGACAGGATTGGTCAGCCCCAGCATTTT.

The chain links TRBV18 to TRBJ2-5; TRBD1 might be the D (6 bases). The CDR3 is 14 amino acids. CDR1 and CDR2 from the germline V gene are KGHSH and LQKENI. The V end was cut by 5 bases, the J end by 5 bases, with 15 bases between. CDR3 in amino acids: CASSTKQGRETQYF. The CDR3 DNA reads TGTGCCAGCTCAACCAAACAGGGCAGGGAGACCCAGTACTTC.

This chain joins TRBV11-2 and TRBJ2-3, with a possible D match to TRBD2 (5 bases). This CDR3 is 13 amino acids long. Trimming shortened V by 7 bases and J by 8 bases, and 16 bases separated the two germline ends. Per the germline V gene, CDR1 is SGHAT and CDR2 is FQNNGV. The CDR3 DNA reads as TGTGCCAGCACGAACCGCTTTGAGGGTACGCAGTATTTT. Encoded protein: CASTNRFEGTQYF.

A note on this clone: The sample has other DNA sequences that encode this CDR3 too. This chain links TRBV7-2 with TRBJ2-6; D remains ambiguous. CDR3 length: 16 amino acids. V shed 1 base and J shed 0 bases, with 7 bases lying between them. The V gene's germline CDR1 is SGHTA and CDR2 FQGNSA. CDR3 loop: CASSLGHISGANVLTF. In nucleotides, the CDR3 is TGTGCCAGCAGCTTAGGGCACATCTCTGGGGCCAACGTCCTGACTTTC.

This chain links TRBV5-6 with TRBJ2-2; either TRBD1 or TRBD2 may fit D (7 bases each). V dropped 4 bases and J dropped 4 bases, with 17 bases sitting between them. The germline V gene encodes CDR1 SGHDT and CDR2 YYEEEE. The CDR3 length is 16 residues. The DNA of the CDR3 is TGTGCCAGCAGCACCCTGACAGGGAGGGGCACCGGGGAGCTGTTTTTT. Protein product: CASSTLTGRGTGELFF.

This clone was seen more than once but under ten times. V usage is TRBV28 and J usage is TRBJ1-1; D unclear. The V end lost 6 bases, the J end lost 7 bases, and 15 bases lay between the germline ends. The CDR3 has 13 residues. Germline-derived CDR1 and CDR2 are MDHEN and SYDVKM. CDR3: CASRPWGWLEAFF. In DNA form, the CDR3 reads TGTGCCAGCAGACCTTGGGGTTGGCTTGAAGCTTTCTTT.

The chain couples TRBV11-2 to TRBJ2-1, with 11 positions matching TRBD2. This CDR3 has 17 residues. Germline trimming cut 2 bases from V and 7 bases from J; bases unmatched to any gene: 10. Germline assignment: CDR1 SGHAT and CDR2 FQNNGV. CDR3 coding DNA: TGTGCCAGCAGCTTATTAGCGGGAGGGCTCAGATGGAATGAGCAGTTCTTC. Translation: CASSLLAGGLRWNEQFF. Complete variable domain (other parts from reference TRBV11-2 and TRBJ2-1): EAGVAQSPRYKIIEKRQSVAFWCNPISGHATLYWYQQILGQGPKLLIQFQNNGVVDDSQLPKDRFSAERLKGVDSTLKIQPAKLEDSAVYLCASSLLAGGLRWNEQFFGPGTRLTVL.

This sequence joins TRBV28 and TRBJ2-3; D is perhaps TRBD1 (6 bases). The CDR3 loop spans 15 amino acids. V was clipped by 6 bases and J by 0 bases, with 13 bases between them. Germline V CDR1 and CDR2: MDHEN, SYDVKM. CDR3 DNA: TGTGCCAGCAGCCGACAGGTATCTAGCACAGATACGCAGTATTTT. Encoded protein: CASSRQVSSTDTQYF. The full variable domain, rest sourced from reference TRBV28 and TRBJ2-3, is DVKVTQSSRYLVKRTGEKVFLECVQDMDHENMFWYRQDPGLGLRLIYFSYDVKMKEKGDIPEGYSVSREKKERFSLILESASTNQTSMYLCASSRQVSSTDTQYFGPGTRLTVL.

The V call is TRBV7-2, the J call TRBJ2-2; 9 bases are a match to TRBD1. The CDR3 is 15 amino acids. J was trimmed by 6 bases and V by 5 bases; bases with no gene match: 7. The germline CDR1 and CDR2 sequences are SGHTA and FQGNSA. DNA of the CDR3: TGTGCCAGCAGCCCACTACAGGGGGCGGCCGGGGAGCTGTTTTTT. It is translated as CASSPLQGAAGELFF.